These T cell receptor beta chains were read from a single sample in a study of blood T cell repertoires in COVID-19. Produced via immunoSEQ multiplex PCR; TCRdb's table is partial and in-frame only. Among about 220,000 clones listed, around 83% were seen once. The specimen sequenced was peripheral blood. All receptors come from an older woman with COVID-19, enrolled during active disease. The CDR3 runs from the conserved cysteine through the conserved F or W. The D gene is left open where the match is weak. Only some rows state a clone size, as once, few, many or a class for expanded clones.

>TRBJ1-5|TRBV28|-|-
TGTGCCAGCAGTTTCCTGGGGAGTGGGATTCAGCCCCAGCATTTT
CASSFLGSGIQPQHF
>TRBJ1-2|TRBV6-5|-|-
TGTGCCAGCAGTATCAGGGGTTTGGATGGCTACACCTTC
CASSIRGLDGYTF
>TRBJ2-3|TRBV13|-|TRBD2
TGTGCCAGCAGCTTGAGACTAGCGGGAGTAGATACGCAGTATTTT
CASSLRLAGVDTQYF
>TRBJ2-7|TRBV5-1|-|-
TGCGCCAGCAGCTTATGGCAGGCCTCCTACGAGCAGTACTTC
CASSLWQASYEQYF
>TRBJ1-4|TRBV3-1/TRBV3-2|-|-
TGTGCCAGCACCTCTAATGAAAAACTGTTTTTT
CASTSNEKLFF
>TRBJ2-3|TRBV4-3|-|-
TGCGCCAGCAGCCAAGGGGGTAAAAGCCAGGGAGATACGCAGTATTTT
CASSQGGKSQGDTQYF
>TRBJ2-3|TRBV5-6|-|-
TGTGCCAGCAGCCCCACCTTCCTGGCCTCAGATACGCAGTATTTT
CASSPTFLASDTQYF
>TRBJ2-7|TRBV27|-|TRBD2
TGTGCCAGCCTCCAGGCGACTAGCGGAGGCTACGAGCAGTACTTC
CASLQATSGGYEQYF
>TRBJ2-3|TRBV7-9|-|TRBD1
TGTGCCAGCAGCTTAGACAGGGGTAGGCCAGATACGCAGTATTTT
CASSLDRGRPDTQYF
>TRBJ1-5|TRBV30|-|-
TGTGCCTGGAGTGTGTATGAGGGCTCGGCCCAGCATTTT
CAWSVYEGSAQHF
>TRBJ1-5|TRBV6-6|-|-
TGTGCCAGTAAAAGACAGGCGTGGCAGCCCCAGCATTTT
CASKRQAWQPQHF
>TRBJ2-3|TRBV29-1|-|-
TGCAGCGGCTGGGGGGGCACAGATACGCAGTATTTT
CSGWGGTDTQYF
>TRBJ2-7|TRBV21-1|-|-
TGTGCCAGCAGCAAAGTATCCGGACATAGGGGGAACGAGCAGTACTTC
CASSKVSGHRGNEQYF
>TRBJ2-1|TRBV2|-|TRBD2
TGTGCCACCTCCCGGGGGACTAGCGGGAGGGTGGGAAATGAGCAGTTCTTC
CATSRGTSGRVGNEQFF
>TRBJ2-7|TRBV4-2|few|TRBD2
TGTGCCAGCAGCCAATATAGCGGGGCCAATTACGAGCAGTACTTC
CASSQYSGANYEQYF
>TRBJ2-1|TRBV5-1|-|-
TGCGCCAGCACCTTGAGAGTGGGACTGAATAATGAGCAGTTCTTC
CASTLRVGLNNEQFF
>TRBJ2-7|TRBV30|-|TRBD2
TGTGCCTGTCAGAGACTAGCGGGGCGCGACGAGCAGTACTTC
CACQRLAGRDEQYF
>TRBJ1-5|TRBV19|-|-
TGTGCCAGTAGTATAGAAGGGGTTAGCAATCAGCCCCAGCATTTT
CASSIEGVSNQPQHF
>TRBJ2-1|TRBV5-4|-|TRBD2
TGTGCCAGCAGCTTTACTAGCGGGAGCAGCTATGAGCAGTTCTTC
CASSFTSGSSYEQFF
>TRBJ2-4|TRBV27|once|-
TGTGCCAGCAGTCCGAGGAGGGCCCTAGCCAAAAACATTCAGTACTTC
CASSPRRALAKNIQYF
>TRBJ1-6|TRBV28|-|TRBD1
TGTGCCAGCAGTTCGACAGGGCTCCGAAATTCACCCCTCCACTTT
CASSSTGLRNSPLHF
>TRBJ1-5|TRBV19|-|-
TGTGCCAGTAGTACCCGAACTTTACAGCCCCAGCATTTT
CASSTRTLQPQHF
>TRBJ2-3|TRBV6-1|-|TRBD1
TGTGCCAGCAGTGAACAGGGGGCAGATACGCAGTATTTT
CASSEQGADTQYF
>TRBJ1-2|TRBV24-1|-|TRBD1
TGTGCCACCAGTGCGGGACAGCTCTATGGCTACACCTTC
CATSAGQLYGYTF
>TRBJ1-2|TRBV24-1|-|TRBD1
TGTGCCACCAGTGATTCCCAGGACAGGGCTGGGTATGGCTACACCTTC
CATSDSQDRAGYGYTF
>TRBJ2-5|TRBV18|-|-
TGTGCCAGCTCAGAAGGACTCTTAGAGACCCAGTACTTC
CASSEGLLETQYF
>TRBJ1-3|TRBV30|many|-
TGTGCCTGGAGTAAAAACACCTTCTCTGGAAACACCATATATTTT
CAWSKNTFSGNTIYF